This T cell receptor beta chain was obtained from a study of T-cell reconstitution after alpha-beta-depleted transplantation in children. The CDR3 extends over 14 amino acids. The germline V gene encodes CDR1 SGHRS and CDR2 YFSETQ. V lost 5 bases to trimming and J lost 1 base, with 12 bases between them. Library preparation (for TCRbeta) was performed with unique molecular identifiers. TCRdb reanalysed the PCR reads using MiXCR and keeps one entry per CDR3 protein. The sample consists of roughly 300,000 distinct CDR3 sequences, nearly 10% of them appearing once. This clonotype has a handful of counts.

The material sequenced was PBMCs from the stem cell graft donor, taken from the stem cell graft. This clonotype originated in a human donor who donated a stem cell graft to a child with SCID. The chain carries TRBV5-1 and TRBJ1-1; D might be TRBD1 (5 bases). CDR3 region: CASRAGPQNTEAFF. Written as DNA, the CDR3 is TGCGCCAGCAGGGCGGGACCGCAGAACACTGAAGCTTTCTTT.